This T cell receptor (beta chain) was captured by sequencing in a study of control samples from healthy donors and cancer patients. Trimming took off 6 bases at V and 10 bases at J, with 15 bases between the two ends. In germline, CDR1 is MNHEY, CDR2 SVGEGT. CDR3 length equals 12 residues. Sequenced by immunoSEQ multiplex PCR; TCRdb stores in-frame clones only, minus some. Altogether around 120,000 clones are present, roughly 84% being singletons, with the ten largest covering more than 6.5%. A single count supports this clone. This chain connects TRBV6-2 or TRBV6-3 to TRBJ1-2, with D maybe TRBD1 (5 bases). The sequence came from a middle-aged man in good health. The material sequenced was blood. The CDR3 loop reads CASSKGPFSYTF. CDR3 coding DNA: TGTGCCAGCAGCAAGGGACCTTTTTCCTACACCTTC.